This T cell receptor beta chain was retrieved from a study of blood T cell repertoires in COVID-19. In the study overall: COVID-19 samples collected from the United States, Italy and Spain covered acute and convalescent phases. PBMCs, B-cell-depleted T cells, or T cells were the source of the cDNA or gDNA that made up the material.

V was trimmed by 4 bases and J by 2 bases, leaving 5 bases between them. There are 12 residues in the CDR3. Germline assignment: CDR1 LGHDT and CDR2 YNNKEL (reference sequence). Using immunoSEQ multiplex PCR, the repertoire was profiled, and TCRdb retains in-frame clones only, with some absent. The sample includes around 190,000 clones, roughly 80% of them seen just once. The V and J genes are TRBV3-1 (or the pseudogene TRBV3-2) and TRBJ2-5, with D uncertain. This TCR was sampled from a woman in her seventies with COVID-19, enrolled during active disease. The sequencing input was peripheral blood. This chain's CDR3 is CASSLVQETQYF. The CDR3 coding sequence is TGTGCCAGCAGCCTCGTTCAAGAGACCCAGTACTTC.